These 15 T cell receptor beta chains were sequenced from one sample in a study of blood T cell repertoires in COVID-19 (dated by TCRdb to the early 2020s). Library creation used the immunoSEQ multiplex PCR assay. TCRdb re-hosts the immuneACCESS table, in-frame sequences only. Its copies lack some clones; in the studies checked, an unresolved V gene accounts for under half of them, and the cause for the rest is not known. The sample contains around 150,000 clones, around 74% of them found a single time. 2.8% of the sample rests with the top ten. Sequencing used peripheral blood. The origin of the receptors is a man aged 65 to 85 with acute or convalescent COVID-19.

The J gene is TRBJ2-7, the V gene TRBV4-3; the match to TRBD1 covers 7 bases. The CDR3 sequence is 16 residues long. Germline trimming cut 1 base from V and 3 bases from J; bases unmatched to any gene: 9. Germline assignment: CDR1 LGHNA and CDR2 YSLEER. The CDR3 DNA sequence: TGCGCCAGCAGCCAAGGTGTCGAAGGGGGCGGCTACGAGCAGTACTTC. Amino acid sequence: CASSQGVEGGGYEQYF.

The chain uses TRBV28 and TRBJ2-2, with 9 bases that match TRBD2. The CDR3 has 15 residues. Germline lookup yields CDR1 MDHEN and CDR2 SYDVKM. After removal of 3 bases from V and 7 bases from J, the junction contained 6 bases not matched to a gene. Here the CDR3 reads CASSFSSGNIGELFF. The CDR3, as DNA: TGTGCCAGCAGTTTCTCTAGCGGGAATATCGGGGAGCTGTTTTTT.

The chain joins TRBV15 to TRBJ2-5; perhaps D is TRBD1 or TRBD2 (7 bases each). V lost 5 bases and J 2 bases, leaving 18 bases between the germline ends. Germline assignment: CDR1 LNHNV and CDR2 YYDKDF (reference sequence). This CDR3 is built from 16 residues. The CDR3 spells CATSGGTTGQQETQYF. The CDR3 nucleotides read TGTGCCACCAGCGGAGGGACTACGGGACAGCAAGAGACCCAGTACTTC.

This clone was observed a few times. The V and J genes are TRBV28 and TRBJ1-5; 9 bases match TRBD1. The CDR3 runs 15 residues. Trimming cost V 7 bases and J 7 bases; bases outside gene matches: 11. Germline loops: CDR1 MDHEN, CDR2 SYDVKM. CDR3 in amino acids: CASIRDRGVGQPQHF. CDR3 nucleotides: TGTGCCAGCATCAGAGACAGGGGGGTAGGCCAGCCCCAGCATTTT.

This sequence joins TRBV24-1 and TRBJ2-3, with 7 bases that match TRBD1. The V gene's germline CDR1 is KGHDR and CDR2 SFDVKD. This CDR3 region has 17 residues. The V gene end was trimmed by 0 bases and the J gene end by 0 bases; junction bases not matched to a gene: 5. CDR3 in DNA: TGTGCCACCAGTGATTTGAAGGGGGCGGTCAGCACAGATACGCAGTATTTT. Its translation is CATSDLKGAVSTDTQYF.

The rearrangement uses TRBV5-1 and TRBJ2-5; possibly TRBD2 for D (7 bases). This CDR3 comprises 15 residues. Trimming left V 0 bases short and J 5 bases short, with 14 bases between. Germline CDR1 reads SGHRS; CDR2 reads YFSETQ. The CDR3 nucleotides are TGCGCCAGCAGCTTGGGCGAGGGGGGGCCGGAGACCCAGTACTTC. Protein: CASSLGEGGPETQYF.

This chain joins TRBV6-1 and TRBJ2-3, with 10 bases that match TRBD2. Germline trimming cut 1 base from V and 1 base from J; bases unmatched to any gene: 2. The germline V gene encodes CDR1 MNHNS and CDR2 SASEGT. This CDR3 has 16 residues. Here the CDR3 reads CASSEGTSGGTDTQYF. In nucleotides, the CDR3 is TGTGCCAGCAGTGAAGGAACTAGCGGGGGCACAGATACGCAGTATTTT.

This clone was recorded a few times. The J gene is TRBJ2-7, the V gene TRBV28, with 7 bases identical to TRBD1. Germline CDR1 and CDR2: MDHEN and SYDVKM. After removal of 8 bases from V and 3 bases from J, the junction contained 7 bases not matched to a gene. CDR3 size: 13 residues. CDR3 nucleotides: TGTGCCAGCTGTACCGGGACAGACTACGAGCAGTACTTC. Translation: CASCTGTDYEQYF.

The CDR3 sequence: CASSSTGGEWQPQHF. The CDR3 coding sequence is TGTGCCAGCAGTTCGACGGGGGGGGAGTGGCAGCCCCAGCATTTT. The chain employs TRBV6-2 or TRBV6-3 and TRBJ1-5; a possible D gene is TRBD1 (5 bases). V lost 4 bases and J lost 7, with 17 bases in between. The CDR3 loop spans 15 amino acids. The germline V gene encodes CDR1 MNHEY and CDR2 SVGEGT.

This chain joins TRBV5-4 and TRBJ1-4; 9 positions match TRBD1. V lost 3 bases, J lost 6 bases, and 3 bases stayed unmatched. Germline CDR1 and CDR2: SGHNT and YYREEE (reference sequence). This CDR3 is 14 amino acids long. The CDR3, as DNA: TGTGCCAGCAGCTCGACAGGGGGAGATGAAAAACTGTTTTTT. Translating gives CASSSTGGDEKLFF. The full variable domain, with the rest looked up from reference TRBV5-4 and TRBJ1-4, is ETGVTQSPTHLIKTRGQQVTLRCSSQSGHNTVSWYQQALGQGPQFIFQYYREEENGRGNFPPRFSGLQFPNYSSELNVNALELDDSALYLCASSSTGGDEKLFFGSGTQLSVL.

This chain uses TRBV5-1 with TRBJ1-1; 12 bases match TRBD1. Per germline, CDR1 SGHRS and CDR2 YFSETQ. V shed 4 bases and J 1 base; nucleotides not matched to a gene: 8. This CDR3 region has 17 residues. Here the CDR3 reads CASSGGTGGFKNTEAFF. In nucleotides, the CDR3 is TGCGCCAGCAGCGGCGGGACAGGGGGCTTTAAGAACACTGAAGCTTTCTTT.

The chain combines TRBV24-1 with TRBJ1-5, with D possibly TRBD1 on 6 matching bases. This CDR3 region has 14 residues. In germline, CDR1 is KGHDR, CDR2 SFDVKD. The ends were cut back, 6 bases at V and 7 bases at J, with 15 bases in the middle. The CDR3 DNA reads TGTGCCACCAGTAAGGCAGGGGTTTCACAGCCCCAGCATTTT. Translation: CATSKAGVSQPQHF.

The chain has TRBV16 and TRBJ2-1; tentatively, D is TRBD1 (6 bases). Germline assignment: CDR1 KGHSY and CDR2 FQNENV. The CDR3 runs to 14 residues. The V end lost 0 bases, the J end lost 6 bases, and 9 bases lay between the germline ends. CDR3 nucleotide sequence: TGTGCCAGCAGCCAATCGGACAGAGCCAATGAGCAGTTCTTC. Translation gives CASSQSDRANEQFF.

The rearrangement links TRBV7-6 to TRBJ2-7; TRBD1 matches 10 bases. Germline V gene sequence: CDR1 SGHVS, CDR2 FNYEAQ. The CDR3 covers 14 residues. J was trimmed by 12 bases and V by 4 bases; bases with no gene match: 12. DNA for the CDR3: TGTGCCAGCAGCTCACGGGACAGGGGAGCTGAGTGGTACTTC. The encoded protein is CASSSRDRGAEWYF.

This rearrangement joins TRBV19 to TRBJ2-3; a weak D match, TRBD2 (7 bases). Trimming pared 3 bases from V and 0 bases from J, leaving 13 bases between. The germline CDR1 and CDR2 sequences are LNHDA and SQIVND (reference sequence). The CDR3 sequence is 16 residues long. The DNA of the CDR3 is TGTGCCAGTAGTATGTTCGCGGGGGCTAGCACAGATACGCAGTATTTT. Protein sequence: CASSMFAGASTDTQYF.